The 19 T cell receptor beta chains reported below all come from one sample, sequenced in a study of cytomegalovirus exposure and HLA in healthy donors. The PCR ran on 60 Vbeta and 13 Jbeta primers. Produced via immunoSEQ multiplex PCR; TCRdb's table is partial and in-frame only. The sample has roughly 120,000 clones, around 70% seen once. The material sequenced was PBMCs. The receptors here all came from a woman aged 35 to 49 in good health and CMV-seropositive.

This rearrangement joins TRBV9 to TRBJ2-2, with D unresolved. With 3 bases removed from V and 1 base from J, the gap between germline ends came to 10 bases. This CDR3 spans 15 amino acids. Germline loops: CDR1 SGDLS, CDR2 YYNGEE. The CDR3 reads CASSGVAGNTGELFF. In nucleotides, the CDR3 is TGTGCCAGCAGCGGCGTGGCAGGGAACACCGGGGAGCTGTTTTTT.

This clone occurred once. The chain links TRBV18 to TRBJ1-1; TRBD1 agrees at 7 bases. Per the germline V gene, CDR1 is KGHSH and CDR2 is LQKENI. The length of the CDR3 is 17 residues. Losses at the gene ends were 3 bases for V and 0 bases for J; bases not matched to a gene: 10. The CDR3 is CASSPPGQHVMNTEAFF. CDR3 coding DNA: TGTGCCAGCTCACCCCCGGGACAGCACGTTATGAACACTGAAGCTTTCTTT.

This clone has just one count. The J gene is TRBJ1-5, the V gene TRBV30, with 9 bases identical to TRBD1. This CDR3 has 17 amino acids. The ends lost 0 bases at V and 0 bases at J; junction bases unmatched: 6. CDR1 is GTSNPN, CDR2 SVGIG, per germline (reference sequence). The CDR3 reads CAWSVRDRVISNQPQHF. The DNA of the CDR3 is TGTGCCTGGAGTGTACGGGACAGGGTAATTAGCAATCAGCCCCAGCATTTT.

This clone was seen only a few times. The J gene is TRBJ2-3, the V gene TRBV28, with no clear D. Trimming cost V 7 bases and J 0 bases, with 8 bases left between them. The germline gives CDR1 MDHEN, CDR2 SYDVKM. The length of the CDR3 is 13 residues. As DNA, the CDR3 is TGTGCCAGCATCCTAGGTAGCACAGATACGCAGTATTTT. It encodes CASILGSTDTQYF.

This sequence joins TRBV6-4 and TRBJ2-7, with 7 bases fitting TRBD1. V was pared by 9 bases and J by 0 bases, with 11 bases of the junction left unmatched. This CDR3 comprises 15 residues. Germline V gene data show CDR1 as MRHNA and CDR2 as SNTAGT. The CDR3, as DNA: TGTGCCAGTGACAAGTTGACAGGGACCTCCTACGAGCAGTACTTC. Its translation is CASDKLTGTSYEQYF.

The chain joins TRBV7-6 to TRBJ2-2; D perhaps matches TRBD2 (5 bases). Germline V CDR1 and CDR2: SGHVS, FNYEAQ. With 1 base removed from V and 11 bases from J, the gap between germline ends came to 17 bases. The CDR3 extends over 15 amino acids. The CDR3 DNA sequence: TGTGCCAGCAGCTTAGTCGGGAACACCCTGAACGAGCTGTTTTTT. This encodes CASSLVGNTLNELFF. Full variable domain (missing parts from reference TRBV7-6 and TRBJ2-2): GAGVSQSPRYKVTKRGQDVALRCDPISGHVSLYWYRQALGQGPEFLTYFNYEAQQDKSGLPNDRFSAERPEGSISTLTIQRTEQRDSAMYRCASSLVGNTLNELFFGEGSRLTVL.

Notes on this clone: One end of the junction does not line up with germline, which may come from a read error. The same CDR3 can be traced to other DNA sequences in this sample. The rearrangement uses TRBV4-1 and TRBJ1-5; no firm D call. From germline, CDR1 is MGHRA and CDR2 YSYEKL. The CDR3 consists of 16 residues. CDR3 region: CASSQGPGVSNQPQHF. DNA for the CDR3: TGCGCCAGCAGCCAAGGCCCGGGAGTTAGCAATCAACCCCAGCATTTT.

The J gene is TRBJ1-1, the V gene TRBV4-2, with 10 bases aligning to TRBD1. The junction had 8 bases not matched to a gene; V was cut back by 5 bases and J by 11 bases. Germline CDR1 reads LGHNA; CDR2 reads YNFKEQ. The CDR3 has 13 residues. The CDR3 spells CASSSTGGAAAFF. The CDR3 nucleotides read TGTGCCAGCAGCTCGACAGGGGGCGCCGCGGCTTTCTTT.

The J gene is TRBJ2-2, the V gene TRBV19; TRBD2 matches 11 bases. This CDR3 comprises 18 residues. V dropped 7 bases and J dropped 1; count of bases not matched to a gene: 11. Germline V gene lookup returns CDR1 LNHDA and CDR2 SQIVND (reference sequence). The DNA of the CDR3 is TGTGCCAGTACTCCCGGGCTAGCGGGGGGCGAGAACACCGGGGAGCTGTTTTTT. It yields the protein CASTPGLAGGENTGELFF.

The chain uses TRBV5-4 and TRBJ1-1; the D gene is possibly TRBD1 (6 bases). Germline V gene data show CDR1 as SGHNT and CDR2 as YYREEE (reference sequence). The CDR3 consists of 16 residues. Trimming took off 3 bases at V and 6 bases at J, with 21 bases between the two ends. The CDR3 here is CASSWGGGRGPAEAFF. The DNA for the CDR3 is TGTGCCAGCAGCTGGGGCGGGGGGCGCGGCCCTGCTGAAGCTTTCTTT. Full variable domain (missing parts from reference TRBV5-4 and TRBJ1-1): ETGVTQSPTHLIKTRGQQVTLRCSSQSGHNTVSWYQQALGQGPQFIFQYYREEENGRGNFPPRFSGLQFPNYSSELNVNALELDDSALYLCASSWGGGRGPAEAFFGQGTRLTVV.

The chain couples TRBV7-9 to TRBJ2-1, with TRBD1 identical over 9 bases. The V gene's germline CDR1 is SEHNR and CDR2 FQNEAQ (reference sequence). This CDR3 has 14 residues. The CDR3 sequence is CGEAAGQGNNEQFF. CDR3 DNA sequence: TGTGGGGAAGCCGCAGGACAGGGGAACAATGAGCAGTTCTTC.

This clone was counted ten times or more. The chain has TRBV2 and TRBJ1-2; unclear D gene. Deletions cut 5 bases from V and 4 bases from J, with 8 bases between. There are 12 residues in the CDR3. Germline V gene lookup returns CDR1 SNHLY and CDR2 FYNNEI. The CDR3 here is CASSPASYGYTF. The CDR3 nucleotides read TGTGCCAGCAGTCCCGCCAGCTATGGCTACACCTTC.

This chain joins TRBV19 and TRBJ1-5, with 9 bases matching TRBD1. The CDR3 length is 14 residues. CDR1 and CDR2 (germline): LNHDA, SQIVND (reference sequence). Unmatched junction bases numbered 6, after V lost 11 bases and J lost 1 base. CDR3 loop: CACNRGRSNQPQHF. The DNA for the CDR3 is TGTGCCTGCAACAGGGGGCGAAGCAATCAGCCCCAGCATTTT.

This clone came up once. The gene calls are TRBV6-1 and TRBJ1-1, with D possibly being TRBD1 (6 bases). V gave up 5 bases and J gave up 1 base, with 14 bases separating them. In germline, CDR1 is MNHNS, CDR2 SASEGT. The CDR3 covers 15 residues. DNA of the CDR3: TGTGCCAGCAGTCTGCATCGGACAGCGAACACTGAAGCTTTCTTT. Translating it yields CASSLHRTANTEAFF.

The V gene is TRBV5-4, the J gene TRBJ2-5; the match to TRBD2 covers 10 bases. The germline gives CDR1 SGHNT, CDR2 YYREEE (reference sequence). The CDR3 has 15 amino acids. With 4 bases clipped from V and 4 bases from J, the junction kept 7 bases outside the gene matches. The CDR3 loop reads CASSLSGGPGETQYF. The CDR3, as DNA: TGTGCCAGCAGCCTTAGCGGGGGGCCTGGAGAGACCCAGTACTTC.

The gene calls are TRBV13 and TRBJ2-2; 7 nucleotides line up with TRBD1. The CDR3 loop spans 14 amino acids. The germline CDR1 and CDR2 sequences are PRHDT and FYEKMQ (reference sequence). V gave up 5 bases and J gave up 5 bases; unmatched junction bases: 5. The CDR3 spells CASSPQQGTGELFF. In DNA form, the CDR3 reads TGTGCCAGCAGCCCGCAACAGGGGACCGGGGAGCTGTTTTTT.

The chain couples TRBV18 to TRBJ2-2; 14 bases are a match to TRBD2. Germline-derived CDR1 and CDR2 are KGHSH and LQKENI. CDR3 size: 18 residues. V trimming: 3 bases; J trimming: 4 bases; junction bases outside the gene matches: 7. CDR3 residues: CASSPGLAGVKPTGELFF. CDR3 DNA: TGTGCCAGCTCACCGGGACTAGCGGGAGTGAAGCCCACCGGGGAGCTGTTTTTT.

The rearrangement links TRBV5-6 to TRBJ2-2, with 7 bases fitting TRBD1. From germline, CDR1 is SGHDT and CDR2 YYEEEE. Losses at the gene ends were 4 bases for V and 10 bases for J; bases not matched to a gene: 4. This CDR3 is built from 12 residues. CDR3 DNA: TGTGCCAGCAGCCAAGACAGGGTGGAGCTGTTTTTT. As protein: CASSQDRVELFF.

This clone was detected only once. This chain uses TRBV7-9 with TRBJ1-1; 9 nucleotides agree with TRBD1. V shed 4 bases and J 3 bases; nucleotides not matched to a gene: 3. This CDR3 region has 14 residues. Germline V gene lookup returns CDR1 SEHNR and CDR2 FQNEAQ (reference sequence). This CDR3 is CASSSGQGDTEAFF. The CDR3 DNA follows: TGTGCCAGCAGCTCGGGACAGGGAGACACTGAAGCTTTCTTT.